These T cell receptor beta chains were read from a single sample in a study of blood T cells in healthy people across ages. TCRdb ran MiXCR on the 5' RACE reads and lists one entry per CDR3 protein. This sample has more than 1 million distinct CDR3 sequences, with 45% found just once. Sequences were obtained from blood. Receptors originate from a woman aged 60-75 years in good health. The CDR3 runs from the conserved cysteine through the conserved F or W. The D gene is left open where the match is weak. For some rows the clone size is stated as once, few or many, or as a class when expanded; others skip it.

j_gene: TRBJ2-7
v_gene: TRBV12-3/TRBV12-4
abundance: few
d_gene: .
CDR3aa: CASRVGTSYEQYF
CDR3nt: TGTGCCAGCAGGGTTGGGACCTCCTACGAGCAGTACTTC

j_gene: TRBJ1-2
v_gene: TRBV29-1
abundance: few
d_gene: .
CDR3aa: CSVVGLGGYTF
CDR3nt: TGCAGCGTTGTGGGGCTGGGTGGCTACACCTTC

j_gene: TRBJ2-5
v_gene: TRBV27
abundance: .
d_gene: TRBD2
CDR3aa: CASRVSLAGGGGYNEQYF
CDR3nt: TGTGCCAGCAGAGTGTCCCTAGCGGGAGGAGGAGGCTACAATGAGCAGTACTTC

j_gene: TRBJ2-3
v_gene: TRBV15
abundance: few
d_gene: .
CDR3aa: CATSRRIGTDTQYF
CDR3nt: TGTGCCACCAGCAGACGTATCGGCACAGATACGCAGTATTTT

j_gene: TRBJ2-7
v_gene: TRBV3-1
abundance: .
d_gene: TRBD1
CDR3aa: CASSQEGQGYLYEQYF
CDR3nt: TGTGCCAGCAGCCAAGAGGGACAGGGATATCTCTACGAGCAGTACTTC

j_gene: TRBJ2-7
v_gene: TRBV28
abundance: .
d_gene: .
CDR3aa: CASSGGGVYEQYF
CDR3nt: TGTGCCAGCAGTGGGGGTGGGGTCTACGAGCAGTACTTC

j_gene: TRBJ2-7
v_gene: TRBV28
abundance: .
d_gene: .
CDR3aa: CASSVTGISYEQYF
CDR3nt: TGTGCCAGCAGTGTCACAGGGATCTCCTACGAGCAGTACTTC

j_gene: TRBJ2-5
v_gene: TRBV10-1
abundance: .
d_gene: .
CDR3aa: CASSEPGLSETQYF
CDR3nt: TGCGCCAGCAGTGAGCCCGGACTAAGTGAGACCCAGTACTTC

j_gene: TRBJ1-4
v_gene: TRBV5-1
abundance: .
d_gene: .
CDR3aa: CASSLVQGQEKLFF
CDR3nt: TGCGCCAGCAGCTTGGTACAGGGTCAGGAAAAACTGTTTTTT

j_gene: TRBJ1-2
v_gene: TRBV10-2
abundance: .
d_gene: .
CDR3aa: CASSGPREQYGYTF
CDR3nt: TGCGCCAGCAGTGGCCCCAGGGAACAATATGGCTACACCTTC

j_gene: TRBJ2-1
v_gene: TRBV6-1
abundance: .
d_gene: TRBD1
CDR3aa: CASSGRDRALREQFF
CDR3nt: TGTGCCAGCAGTGGCCGGGACAGGGCGTTACGTGAGCAGTTCTTC

j_gene: TRBJ2-7
v_gene: TRBV20-1
abundance: .
d_gene: TRBD1
CDR3aa: CSADGRGQGYNEQYF
CDR3nt: TGCAGTGCGGATGGGCGGGGACAGGGGTACAATGAGCAGTACTTC

j_gene: TRBJ1-2
v_gene: TRBV2
abundance: .
d_gene: .
CDR3aa: CASSEVRGASSYTF
CDR3nt: TGTGCCAGCAGTGAAGTAAGGGGCGCCTCTAGCTACACCTTC

j_gene: TRBJ2-7
v_gene: TRBV7-8
abundance: few
d_gene: TRBD1
CDR3aa: CASSRTRTGIYEQYF
CDR3nt: TGTGCCAGCAGCCGCACGAGGACAGGGATCTACGAGCAGTACTTC

j_gene: TRBJ2-3
v_gene: TRBV9
abundance: .
d_gene: TRBD2
CDR3aa: CASSVWTSGVGDTQYF
CDR3nt: TGTGCCAGCAGCGTTTGGACTAGCGGGGTGGGGGATACGCAGTATTTT

j_gene: TRBJ2-1
v_gene: TRBV4-1
abundance: .
d_gene: .
CDR3aa: CASSQEGLWYNEQFF
CDR3nt: TGCGCCAGCAGCCAAGAGGGGCTTTGGTACAATGAGCAGTTCTTC

j_gene: TRBJ2-1
v_gene: TRBV5-1
abundance: .
d_gene: TRBD2
CDR3aa: CASRSSGDYNEQFF
CDR3nt: TGCGCCAGCAGATCAAGCGGGGACTACAATGAGCAGTTCTTC

j_gene: TRBJ1-5
v_gene: TRBV6-6
abundance: .
d_gene: .
CDR3aa: CASSYNRVPYQPQHF
CDR3nt: TGTGCCAGCAGTTACAACAGGGTTCCCTATCAGCCCCAGCATTTT

j_gene: TRBJ2-1
v_gene: TRBV29-1
abundance: .
d_gene: .
CDR3aa: CSVARRLGNNEQFF
CDR3nt: TGCAGCGTTGCTAGGAGATTGGGGAACAATGAGCAGTTCTTC

j_gene: TRBJ2-7
v_gene: TRBV30
abundance: .
d_gene: TRBD2
CDR3aa: CAWSPPGLAGDYEQYF
CDR3nt: TGTGCCTGGAGCCCCCCGGGACTAGCGGGAGACTACGAGCAGTACTTC

j_gene: TRBJ2-5
v_gene: TRBV7-6
abundance: .
d_gene: .
CDR3aa: CASSPRRAGLLETQYF
CDR3nt: TGTGCCAGCAGCCCCCGCCGGGCAGGGCTTTTAGAGACCCAGTACTTC

j_gene: TRBJ2-7
v_gene: TRBV10-3
abundance: .
d_gene: .
CDR3aa: CAISGPGTQPYEQYF
CDR3nt: TGTGCCATCAGTGGGCCCGGGACCCAGCCGTACGAGCAGTACTTC

j_gene: TRBJ2-5
v_gene: TRBV4-1
abundance: .
d_gene: TRBD2
CDR3aa: CASSHAGVVQETQYF
CDR3nt: TGCGCCAGCAGCCACGCGGGAGTGGTACAAGAGACCCAGTACTTC

j_gene: TRBJ1-2
v_gene: TRBV29-1
abundance: .
d_gene: TRBD1
CDR3aa: CSVSGTADYGYTF
CDR3nt: TGCAGCGTTTCCGGGACAGCAGACTATGGCTACACCTTC

j_gene: TRBJ2-2
v_gene: TRBV5-5
abundance: few
d_gene: .
CDR3aa: CASSPVLAGELFF
CDR3nt: TGTGCCAGCAGCCCTGTTTTGGCCGGGGAGCTGTTTTTT

j_gene: TRBJ2-6
v_gene: TRBV27
abundance: .
d_gene: .
CDR3aa: CASSLKVSGANVLTF
CDR3nt: TGTGCCAGCAGTTTAAAGGTCTCTGGGGCCAACGTCCTGACTTTC

j_gene: TRBJ1-2
v_gene: TRBV29-1
abundance: few
d_gene: .
CDR3aa: CSVEVARPNYGYTF
CDR3nt: TGCAGCGTTGAGGTGGCACGGCCGAACTATGGCTACACCTTC

j_gene: TRBJ2-7
v_gene: TRBV29-1
abundance: few
d_gene: TRBD2
CDR3aa: CSVAGAGGPDEQYF
CDR3nt: TGCAGCGTTGCAGGCGCGGGAGGGCCCGACGAGCAGTACTTC

j_gene: TRBJ2-2
v_gene: TRBV27
abundance: .
d_gene: .
CDR3aa: CASSLQKPGELFF
CDR3nt: TGTGCCAGCAGTTTACAAAAGCCCGGGGAGCTGTTTTTT

j_gene: TRBJ1-5
v_gene: TRBV15
abundance: .
d_gene: TRBD1
CDR3aa: CATSSKQGRGQPQHF
CDR3nt: TGTGCCACCAGCAGTAAACAGGGGCGAGGGCAGCCCCAGCATTTT

j_gene: TRBJ2-7
v_gene: TRBV29-1
abundance: many
d_gene: TRBD1
CDR3aa: CSVAGSDRGGEQYF
CDR3nt: TGCAGCGTGGCCGGTTCGGACAGGGGGGGCGAGCAGTACTTC

j_gene: TRBJ2-3
v_gene: TRBV5-1
abundance: .
d_gene: .
CDR3aa: CASKVARDTQYF
CDR3nt: TGCGCCAGCAAGGTTGCCAGGGATACGCAGTATTTT

j_gene: TRBJ2-5
v_gene: TRBV11-2
abundance: few
d_gene: TRBD1
CDR3aa: CASSLTTGGEETQYF
CDR3nt: TGTGCCAGCAGCTTAACGACAGGGGGGGAAGAGACCCAGTACTTC

j_gene: TRBJ2-1
v_gene: TRBV27
abundance: .
d_gene: TRBD2
CDR3aa: CASSPNQRSGSRDEQFF
CDR3nt: TGTGCCAGCAGTCCCAACCAGAGAAGCGGGAGTCGTGATGAGCAGTTCTTC

j_gene: TRBJ1-1
v_gene: TRBV20-1
abundance: many
d_gene: TRBD1
CDR3aa: CSARQGANTEAFF
CDR3nt: TGCAGTGCTAGACAGGGGGCGAACACTGAAGCTTTCTTT

j_gene: TRBJ2-7
v_gene: TRBV11-2
abundance: .
d_gene: .
CDR3aa: CASSLVRVDYEQYF
CDR3nt: TGTGCCAGCAGCTTAGTCAGGGTCGACTACGAGCAGTACTTC

j_gene: TRBJ2-3
v_gene: TRBV3-1
abundance: .
d_gene: .
CDR3aa: CASSQKVTGGDTQYF
CDR3nt: TGTGCCAGCAGCCAAAAGGTCACAGGAGGAGATACGCAGTATTTT

j_gene: TRBJ2-3
v_gene: TRBV20-1
abundance: few
d_gene: TRBD2
CDR3aa: CSARRGLAGAKGTQYF
CDR3nt: TGCAGTGCTAGAAGGGGCCTAGCGGGAGCAAAGGGTACGCAGTATTTT

j_gene: TRBJ2-3
v_gene: TRBV20-1
abundance: few
d_gene: TRBD2
CDR3aa: CSANSPLATQRQDTQYF
CDR3nt: TGCAGTGCTAACAGCCCACTAGCGACCCAGAGACAGGATACGCAGTATTTT

j_gene: TRBJ2-3
v_gene: TRBV5-1
abundance: .
d_gene: .
CDR3aa: CASSWGHPTDTQYF
CDR3nt: TGCGCCAGCAGCTGGGGACACCCCACAGATACGCAGTATTTT

j_gene: TRBJ1-1
v_gene: TRBV12-3/TRBV12-4
abundance: few
d_gene: .
CDR3aa: CASSLAGRMNTEAFF
CDR3nt: TGTGCCAGCAGTTTAGCGGGACGGATGAACACTGAAGCTTTCTTT